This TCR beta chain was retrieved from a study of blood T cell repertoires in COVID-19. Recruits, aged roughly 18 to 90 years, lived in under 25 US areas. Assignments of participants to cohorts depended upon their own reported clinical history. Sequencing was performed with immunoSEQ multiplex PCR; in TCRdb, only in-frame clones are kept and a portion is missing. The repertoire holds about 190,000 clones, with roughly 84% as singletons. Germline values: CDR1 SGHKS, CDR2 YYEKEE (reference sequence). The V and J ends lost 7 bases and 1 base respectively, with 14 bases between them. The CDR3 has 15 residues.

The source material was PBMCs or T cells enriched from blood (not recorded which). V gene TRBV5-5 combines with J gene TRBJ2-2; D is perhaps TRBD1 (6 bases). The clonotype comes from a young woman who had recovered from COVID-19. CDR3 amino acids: CASEAGALNTGELFF. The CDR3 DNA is TGTGCCAGCGAGGCAGGGGCCTTGAACACCGGGGAGCTGTTTTTT.